This TCR beta chain appears in the sequencing data of a study of cytomegalovirus exposure and HLA in healthy donors. Study in general: Genetic ancestry analysis placed over 75% of the roughly 400 donors that were genotyped in the Caucasian-associated cluster.

V was trimmed by 0 bases and J by 1 base, leaving 11 bases between them. From germline, CDR1 is WSHSY and CDR2 SAAADI. The CDR3 spans 16 residues. Whole-study results and caveats: A prior analysis recorded that most TCR beta V segments were productive about 90% or about 30% of the time. A later analysis appeared to link common viral pathogens to several of the most significant clusters.

Primers for the PCR totalled 60 Vbeta and 13 Jbeta. Clones were read by immunoSEQ multiplex PCR, and TCRdb kept only the in-frame ones, dropping some. The sample gives 95,000 to 110,000 clones, over 60% of which show up once; 5% to 6.5% is in the top ten. Points on this clone: Its antigen is undetermined.

Those who donated were healthy bone marrow donors. This receptor was taken from a man aged 60 to 75 in good health and CMV-seropositive. J is TRBJ2-3 and V is TRBV10-2; possible D gene TRBD2, 6 bases. Material for sequencing was PBMCs. The CDR3 DNA sequence: TGCGCCAGCAGTGAGTCAGGGCGCGGGGGCACAGATACGCAGTATTTT. This encodes CASSESGRGGTDTQYF.